This passage covers 4 T cell receptor beta chains from one sample sequenced in a study of shared clonotypes between healthy human individuals. The repertoire was sequenced with immunoSEQ multiplex PCR; TCRdb's copy has only in-frame clones and lacks some. The sample has 850,000 to 1,100,000 clones, 60% to 80% seen once. The sample taken for sequencing was memory CD4+ T cells from PBMCs. Subset defined: CD45RA-negative fraction. The receptors originated from a man between 18 and 35 years old in good health. Some clones in this sample may be carry-over from other donors' samples.

This clone was observed at least ten times. The chain recombines TRBV6-5 with TRBJ1-1; D perhaps matches TRBD1 (5 bases). Germline CDR1 reads MNHEY; CDR2 reads SVGAGI. Trimming stripped 5 bases from V and 3 bases from J, with 16 bases between. This CDR3 has 15 amino acids. CDR3 nucleotide sequence: TGTGCCAGCAGTGGCGCCGGGGCGGGGGACACTGAAGCTTTCTTT. Amino acid sequence: CASSGAGAGDTEAFF.

The chain employs TRBV5-1 and TRBJ2-1; D possibly matches TRBD1 or TRBD2 (5 bases each). V lost 0 bases and J 15 bases, leaving 22 bases between the germline ends. The germline V gene encodes CDR1 SGHRS and CDR2 YFSETQ. This CDR3 has 15 amino acids. For the CDR3, the DNA is TGCGCCAGCAGCTTGGCCGGAAAAACCGGGACCTTTTCGTTCTTC. The encoded protein is CASSLAGKTGTFSFF.

The rearrangement links TRBV6-1 to TRBJ2-5, with D uncertain. Trimming left V 4 bases short and J 2 bases short, with 8 bases between. CDR1 and CDR2 (germline): MNHNS, SASEGT. The CDR3 totals 13 residues. The CDR3 nucleotides read TGTGCCAGCAGTGGTATCAGGCAAGAGACCCAGTACTTC. Translation gives CASSGIRQETQYF.

The J gene is TRBJ2-3, the V gene TRBV5-6; no firm D call. The CDR3 is 15 amino acids. Germline V gene data show CDR1 as SGHDT and CDR2 as YYEEEE. Trimming pared 0 bases from V and 5 bases from J, leaving 13 bases between. The CDR3: CASSLGTRPGDTQYF. CDR3 nucleotides: TGTGCCAGCAGCTTGGGAACGAGGCCCGGAGATACGCAGTATTTT.